A selection of T cell receptor beta chains follows, all from one sample in a study of CD8+ T cells in alopecia areata. Sequencing used immunoSEQ multiplex PCR; TCRdb keeps in-frame clones, though not all of them. This table has approximately 210,000 clones, around 43% appearing once. The sequenced sample was CD4+ T cells sorted from blood, obtained around week 36, from a patient treated with tofacitinib. These receptors were collected from a human donor with alopecia areata. Each CDR3 is given with its conserved first and last residue. D genes are given only for firm matches. The size entry is marked missing in some rows and otherwise reads once, few, many or a size class.

CDR3aa: CASSYSTSGVENIQYF; CDR3nt: TGTGCCAGCAGTTACTCCACTAGCGGGGTAGAGAACATTCAGTACTTC; abundance: -; j_gene: TRBJ2-4; d_gene: TRBD2; v_gene: TRBV6-5
CDR3aa: CSRRDSPHTDTQYF; CDR3nt: TGCAGCCGCCGGGACTCCCCACACACAGATACGCAGTATTTT; abundance: few; j_gene: TRBJ2-3; d_gene: -; v_gene: TRBV29-1
CDR3aa: CAWSARGMRRTIYF; CDR3nt: TGTGCCTGGAGCGCCCGGGGCATGAGACGCACCATATATTTT; abundance: -; j_gene: TRBJ1-3; d_gene: -; v_gene: TRBV30
CDR3aa: CAISASERQAHEQYF; CDR3nt: TGTGCCATCAGCGCATCAGAGAGACAGGCCCACGAGCAGTACTTC; abundance: -; j_gene: TRBJ2-7; d_gene: -; v_gene: TRBV10-3
CDR3aa: CASSLGQTMRVEQYF; CDR3nt: TGTGCCAGCAGCTTAGGGCAGACCATGAGGGTCGAGCAGTACTTC; abundance: few; j_gene: TRBJ2-7; d_gene: -; v_gene: TRBV13
CDR3aa: CATSRDPSDRGSGANVLTF; CDR3nt: TGTGCCACCAGCAGAGACCCTTCGGACAGGGGCTCTGGGGCCAACGTCCTGACTTTC; abundance: few; j_gene: TRBJ2-6; d_gene: TRBD1; v_gene: TRBV15
CDR3aa: CAWSPDRGSNQPQHF; CDR3nt: TGTGCCTGGAGTCCTGACAGGGGGAGCAATCAGCCCCAGCATTTT; abundance: -; j_gene: TRBJ1-5; d_gene: TRBD1; v_gene: TRBV30
CDR3aa: CAWSVRGHHEKLFF; CDR3nt: TGTGCCTGGAGTGTACGAGGGCACCACGAAAAACTGTTTTTT; abundance: -; j_gene: TRBJ1-4; d_gene: -; v_gene: TRBV30
CDR3aa: CAWRNYGYTF; CDR3nt: TGTGCCTGGAGAAATTATGGCTACACCTTC; abundance: -; j_gene: TRBJ1-2; d_gene: -; v_gene: TRBV30
CDR3aa: CASSLGHQIETQYF; CDR3nt: TGCGCCAGCAGCCTTGGACATCAGATCGAGACCCAGTACTTC; abundance: -; j_gene: TRBJ2-5; d_gene: -; v_gene: TRBV4-3
CDR3aa: CASAPLGQHEKLFF; CDR3nt: TGTGCCAGCGCACCCTTAGGCCAACATGAAAAACTGTTTTTT; abundance: -; j_gene: TRBJ1-4; d_gene: -; v_gene: TRBV18